Listed below are T cell receptor beta chains from one sample, sequenced in a study of control samples from healthy donors and cancer patients. Measured with immunoSEQ multiplex PCR; TCRdb has only the in-frame clones, and not every one. The sample lists about 150,000 clones, 85% to 95% occurring once. Sequenced input: blood. The receptor set was obtained from a man aged 45-65 years in good health. The CDR3 runs from the conserved cysteine through the conserved F or W.

j_call v_call cdr3_aa
TRBJ2-5 TRBV4-2 CASSRRTGVGETQYF
TRBJ1-1 TRBV7-9 CASSQDRALEAFF
TRBJ2-6 TRBV19 CASSPIRSGANVLTF
TRBJ2-2 TRBV19 CASIETGVVGELFF
TRBJ2-2 TRBV5-1 CASRSPRVNTGELFF
TRBJ1-1 TRBV19 CATTDNVNTEAFF
TRBJ2-7 TRBV3-1/TRBV3-2 CASSQGGARPHHF
TRBJ1-2 TRBV3-1/TRBV3-2 CASSPLGGKPGYTF
TRBJ1-3 TRBV4-1 CASSRLWGDSGNTIYF
TRBJ2-3 TRBV19 CASIGQGDDADTQYF
TRBJ1-1 TRBV11-3 CASSLDRKGLAFF
TRBJ1-2 TRBV28 CASSFLAGPPIYTF
TRBJ1-6 TRBV9 CASSVDSRGSNSPLHF
TRBJ2-2 TRBV5-1 CASSLFVDTGELFF
TRBJ2-2 TRBV11-3 CASRPSGAGELFF
TRBJ1-1 TRBV18 CASSPPGFGDHTEAFF
TRBJ2-1 TRBV5-1 CASSLESGNYNEQFF
TRBJ2-1 TRBV7-2 CASSLPLGRGYNEQFF
TRBJ2-1 TRBV6-2/TRBV6-3 CASSYSIAGGLAEQFF
TRBJ2-1 TRBV7-9 CASGTGVYNEQFF
TRBJ2-6 TRBV5-1 CASSLGQGATSSGANVLTF
TRBJ2-4 TRBV29-1 CSVEVAGNIQYF
TRBJ2-7 TRBV18 CASSPPDRVLPYEQYF